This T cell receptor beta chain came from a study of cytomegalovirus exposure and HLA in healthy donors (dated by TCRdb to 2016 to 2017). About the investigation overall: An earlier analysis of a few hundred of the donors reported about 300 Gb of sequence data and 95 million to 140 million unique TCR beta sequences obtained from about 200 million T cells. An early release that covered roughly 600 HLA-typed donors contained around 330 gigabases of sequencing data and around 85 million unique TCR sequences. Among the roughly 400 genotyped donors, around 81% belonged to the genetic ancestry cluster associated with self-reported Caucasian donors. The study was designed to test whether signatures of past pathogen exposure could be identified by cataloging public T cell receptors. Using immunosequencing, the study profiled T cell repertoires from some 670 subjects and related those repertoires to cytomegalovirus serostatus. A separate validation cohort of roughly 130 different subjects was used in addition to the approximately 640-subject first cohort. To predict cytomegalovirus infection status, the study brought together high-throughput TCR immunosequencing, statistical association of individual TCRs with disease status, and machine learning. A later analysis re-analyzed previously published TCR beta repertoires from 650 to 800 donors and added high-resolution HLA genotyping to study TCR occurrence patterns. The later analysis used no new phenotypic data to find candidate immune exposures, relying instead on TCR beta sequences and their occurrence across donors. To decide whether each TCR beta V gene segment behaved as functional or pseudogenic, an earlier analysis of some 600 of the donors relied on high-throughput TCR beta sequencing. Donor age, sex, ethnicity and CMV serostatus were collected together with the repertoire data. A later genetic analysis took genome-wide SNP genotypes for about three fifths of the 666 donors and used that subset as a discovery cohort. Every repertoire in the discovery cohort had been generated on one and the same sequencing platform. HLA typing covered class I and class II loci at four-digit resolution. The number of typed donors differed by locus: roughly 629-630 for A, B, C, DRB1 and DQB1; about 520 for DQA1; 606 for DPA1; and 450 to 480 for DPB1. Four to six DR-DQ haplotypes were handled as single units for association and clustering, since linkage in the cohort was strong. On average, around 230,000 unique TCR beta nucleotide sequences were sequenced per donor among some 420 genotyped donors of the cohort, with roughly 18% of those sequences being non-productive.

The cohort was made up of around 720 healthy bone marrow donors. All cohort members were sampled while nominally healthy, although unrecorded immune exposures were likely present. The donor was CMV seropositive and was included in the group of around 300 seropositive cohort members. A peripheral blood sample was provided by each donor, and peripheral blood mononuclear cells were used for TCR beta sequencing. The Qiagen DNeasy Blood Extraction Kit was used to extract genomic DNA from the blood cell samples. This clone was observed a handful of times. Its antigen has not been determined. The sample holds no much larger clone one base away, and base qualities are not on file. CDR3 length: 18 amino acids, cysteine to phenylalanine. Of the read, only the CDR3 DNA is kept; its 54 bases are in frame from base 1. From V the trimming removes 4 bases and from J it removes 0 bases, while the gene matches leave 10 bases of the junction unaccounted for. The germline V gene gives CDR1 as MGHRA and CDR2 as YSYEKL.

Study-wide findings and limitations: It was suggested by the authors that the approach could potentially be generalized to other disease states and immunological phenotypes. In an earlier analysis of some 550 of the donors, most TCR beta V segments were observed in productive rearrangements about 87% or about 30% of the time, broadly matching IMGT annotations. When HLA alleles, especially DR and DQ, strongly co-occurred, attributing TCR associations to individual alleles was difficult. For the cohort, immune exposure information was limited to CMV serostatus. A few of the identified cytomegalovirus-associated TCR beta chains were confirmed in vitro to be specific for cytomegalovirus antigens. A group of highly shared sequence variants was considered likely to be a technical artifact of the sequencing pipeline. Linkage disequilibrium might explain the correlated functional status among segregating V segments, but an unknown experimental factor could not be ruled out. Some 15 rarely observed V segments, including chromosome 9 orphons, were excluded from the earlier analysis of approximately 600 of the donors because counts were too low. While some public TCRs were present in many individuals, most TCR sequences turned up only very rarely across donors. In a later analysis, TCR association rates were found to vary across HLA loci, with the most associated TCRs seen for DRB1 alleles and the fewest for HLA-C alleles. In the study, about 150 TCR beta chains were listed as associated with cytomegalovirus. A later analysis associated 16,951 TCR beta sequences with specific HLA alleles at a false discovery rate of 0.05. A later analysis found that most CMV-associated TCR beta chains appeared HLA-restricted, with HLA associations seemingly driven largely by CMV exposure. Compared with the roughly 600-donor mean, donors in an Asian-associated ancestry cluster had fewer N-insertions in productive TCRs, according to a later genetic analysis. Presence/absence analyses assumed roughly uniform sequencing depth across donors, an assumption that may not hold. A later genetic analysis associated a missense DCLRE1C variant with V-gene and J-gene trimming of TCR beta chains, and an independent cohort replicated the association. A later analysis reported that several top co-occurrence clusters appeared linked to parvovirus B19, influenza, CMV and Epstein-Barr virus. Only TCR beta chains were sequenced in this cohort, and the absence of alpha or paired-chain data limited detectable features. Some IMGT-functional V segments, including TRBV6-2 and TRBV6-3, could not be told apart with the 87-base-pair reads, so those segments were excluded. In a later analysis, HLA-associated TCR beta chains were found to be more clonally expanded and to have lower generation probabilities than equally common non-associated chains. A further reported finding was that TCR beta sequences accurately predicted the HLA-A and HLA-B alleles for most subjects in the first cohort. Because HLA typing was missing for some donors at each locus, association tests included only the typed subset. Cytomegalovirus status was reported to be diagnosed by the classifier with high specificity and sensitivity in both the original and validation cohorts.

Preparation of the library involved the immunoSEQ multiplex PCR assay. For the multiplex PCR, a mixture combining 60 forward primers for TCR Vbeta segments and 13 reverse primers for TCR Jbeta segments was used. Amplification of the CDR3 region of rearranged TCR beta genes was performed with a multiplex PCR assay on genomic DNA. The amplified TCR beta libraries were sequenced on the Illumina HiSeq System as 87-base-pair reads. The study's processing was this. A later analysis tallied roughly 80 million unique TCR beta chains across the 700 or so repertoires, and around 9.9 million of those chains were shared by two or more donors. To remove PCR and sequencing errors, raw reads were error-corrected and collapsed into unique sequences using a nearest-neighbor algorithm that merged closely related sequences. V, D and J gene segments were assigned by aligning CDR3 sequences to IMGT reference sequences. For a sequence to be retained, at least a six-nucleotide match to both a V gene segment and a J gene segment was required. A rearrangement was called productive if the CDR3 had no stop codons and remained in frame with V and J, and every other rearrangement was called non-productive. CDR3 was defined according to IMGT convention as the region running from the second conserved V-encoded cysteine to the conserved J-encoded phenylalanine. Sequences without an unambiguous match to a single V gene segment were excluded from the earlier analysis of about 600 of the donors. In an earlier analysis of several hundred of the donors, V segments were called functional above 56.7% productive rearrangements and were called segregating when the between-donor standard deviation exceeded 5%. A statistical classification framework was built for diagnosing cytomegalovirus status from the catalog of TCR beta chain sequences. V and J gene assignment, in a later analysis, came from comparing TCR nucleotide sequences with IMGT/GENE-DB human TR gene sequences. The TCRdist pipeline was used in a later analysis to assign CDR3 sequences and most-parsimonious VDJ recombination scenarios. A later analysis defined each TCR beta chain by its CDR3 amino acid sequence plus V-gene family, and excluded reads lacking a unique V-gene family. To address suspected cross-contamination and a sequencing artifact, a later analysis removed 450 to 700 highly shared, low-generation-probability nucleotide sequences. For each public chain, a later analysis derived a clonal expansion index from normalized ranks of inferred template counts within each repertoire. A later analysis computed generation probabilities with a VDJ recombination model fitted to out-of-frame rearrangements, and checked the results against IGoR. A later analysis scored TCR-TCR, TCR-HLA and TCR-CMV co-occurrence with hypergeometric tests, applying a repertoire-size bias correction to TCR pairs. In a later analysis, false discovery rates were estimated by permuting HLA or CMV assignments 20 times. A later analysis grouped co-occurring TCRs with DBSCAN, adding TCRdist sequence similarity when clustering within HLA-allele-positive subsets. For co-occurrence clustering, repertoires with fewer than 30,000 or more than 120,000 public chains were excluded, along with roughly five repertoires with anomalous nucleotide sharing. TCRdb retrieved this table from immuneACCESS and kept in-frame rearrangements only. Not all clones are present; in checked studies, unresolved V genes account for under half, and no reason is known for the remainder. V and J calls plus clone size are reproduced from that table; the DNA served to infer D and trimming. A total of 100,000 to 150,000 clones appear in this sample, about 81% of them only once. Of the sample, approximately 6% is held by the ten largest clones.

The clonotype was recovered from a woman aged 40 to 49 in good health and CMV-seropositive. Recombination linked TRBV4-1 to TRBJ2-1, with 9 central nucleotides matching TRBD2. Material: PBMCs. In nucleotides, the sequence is TGCGCCAGCAGCCTCGGACTAGCGTATGAGGACTCCTACAATGAGCAGTTCTTC. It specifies CASSLGLAYEDSYNEQFF.